This record looks at one T cell receptor beta chain sequence and its context. Antigen: not known. The data are from a study of T cells in Graves' hyperthyroidism and ophthalmopathy. Amplification yielded TCR beta CDR3 regions, with RNA transcripts as the source. The HTBI primer set served for first-round RT-PCR of the TCR CDR3. TCRdb fed the multiplex PCR reads into MiXCR, producing one record per CDR3 protein. The sample includes a few hundred thousand distinct CDR3 sequences, 15% to 18% of them seen just once. The hyperthyroidism patients had all been newly diagnosed, and their disease duration was under 2 months. Their ages ranged from 18 to 65 years. With 3 bases removed from V and 0 bases from J, the gap between germline ends came to 8 bases. The CDR3 sequence is 15 residues long. Study-wide points: Most clonotypes expanded in thyroid above 0.001 were likewise present in blood.

This sequence originates from a woman aged 18-29 years with Graves' hyperthyroidism. The sample was blood. The V and J genes are TRBV12-3 or TRBV12-4 and TRBJ2-2, with D maybe TRBD2 (6 bases). The CDR3 reads CASSFWGANTGELFF. CDR3 DNA: TGTGCCAGCAGTTTTTGGGGGGCGAACACCGGGGAGCTGTTTTTT.